This TCR beta chain stems from a study of blood T cell repertoires in COVID-19. Germline V gene lookup returns CDR1 MGHDK and CDR2 SYGVNS. V gave up 1 base and J gave up 6 bases; unmatched junction bases: 6. CDR3 length: 15 amino acids. Assay used: immunoSEQ multiplex PCR; TCRdb lists only in-frame clones, some missing. The sample shows fewer than 50,000 clones, approximately 90% of them seen only once. The receptor was derived from a man aged 50 to 60 with COVID-19, enrolled during active disease. Sequenced sample: peripheral blood. The chain is built from TRBV25-1 and TRBJ2-7, with 10 nucleotides matching TRBD2. The CDR3 region has the DNA TGTGCCAGCAGTGAATCGATAGCGGGAGGAACCGAGCAGTACTTC. Protein sequence: CASSESIAGGTEQYF.